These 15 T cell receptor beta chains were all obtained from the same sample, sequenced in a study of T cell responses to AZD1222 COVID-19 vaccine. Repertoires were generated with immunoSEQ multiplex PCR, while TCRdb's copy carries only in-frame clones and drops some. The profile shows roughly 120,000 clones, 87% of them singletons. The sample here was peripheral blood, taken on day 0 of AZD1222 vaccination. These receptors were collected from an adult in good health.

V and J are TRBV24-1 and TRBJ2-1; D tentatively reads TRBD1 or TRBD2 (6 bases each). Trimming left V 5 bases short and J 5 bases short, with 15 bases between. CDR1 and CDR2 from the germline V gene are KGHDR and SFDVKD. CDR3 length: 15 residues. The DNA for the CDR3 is TGTGCCACCAGTGGGGGGGCAGGGTTTAACAATGAGCAGTTCTTC. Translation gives CATSGGAGFNNEQFF.

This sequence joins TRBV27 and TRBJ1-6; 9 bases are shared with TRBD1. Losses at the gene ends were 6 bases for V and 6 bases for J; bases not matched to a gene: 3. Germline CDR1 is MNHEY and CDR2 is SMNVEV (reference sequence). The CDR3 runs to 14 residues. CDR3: CASRKQGANSPLHF. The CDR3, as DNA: TGTGCCAGCAGGAAACAGGGGGCTAATTCACCCCTCCACTTT.

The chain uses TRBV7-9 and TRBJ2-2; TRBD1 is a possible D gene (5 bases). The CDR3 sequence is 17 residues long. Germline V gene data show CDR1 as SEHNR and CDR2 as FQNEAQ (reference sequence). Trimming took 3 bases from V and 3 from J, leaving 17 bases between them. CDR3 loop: CASSFGALEGDTGELFF. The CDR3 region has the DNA TGTGCCAGCAGCTTTGGCGCTCTCGAAGGGGACACCGGGGAGCTGTTTTTT.

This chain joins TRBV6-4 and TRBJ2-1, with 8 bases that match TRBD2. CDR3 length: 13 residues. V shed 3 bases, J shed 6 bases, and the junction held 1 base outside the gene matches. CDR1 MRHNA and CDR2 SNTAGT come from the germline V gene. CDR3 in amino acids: CASSEGLGNEQFF. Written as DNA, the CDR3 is TGTGCCAGCAGTGAGGGACTAGGCAATGAGCAGTTCTTC.

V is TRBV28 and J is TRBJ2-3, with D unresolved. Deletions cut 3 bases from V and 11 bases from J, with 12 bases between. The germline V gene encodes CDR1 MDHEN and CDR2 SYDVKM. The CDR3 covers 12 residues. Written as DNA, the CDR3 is TGTGCCAGCAGTTTGAGTTCCCTTGAGCAGTATTTT. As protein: CASSLSSLEQYF.

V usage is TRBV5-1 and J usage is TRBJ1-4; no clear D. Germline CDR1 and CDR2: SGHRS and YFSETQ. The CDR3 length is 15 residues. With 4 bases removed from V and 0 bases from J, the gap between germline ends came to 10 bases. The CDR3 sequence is CASSRLGATNEKLFF. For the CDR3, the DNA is TGCGCCAGCAGCCGGTTGGGAGCAACTAATGAAAAACTGTTTTTT.

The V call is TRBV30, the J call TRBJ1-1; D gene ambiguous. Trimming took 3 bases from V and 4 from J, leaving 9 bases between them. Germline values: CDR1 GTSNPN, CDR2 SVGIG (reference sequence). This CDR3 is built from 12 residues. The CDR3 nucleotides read TGTGCCTGGAGCTGGGGAGGCACTGAAGCTTTCTTT. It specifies CAWSWGGTEAFF.

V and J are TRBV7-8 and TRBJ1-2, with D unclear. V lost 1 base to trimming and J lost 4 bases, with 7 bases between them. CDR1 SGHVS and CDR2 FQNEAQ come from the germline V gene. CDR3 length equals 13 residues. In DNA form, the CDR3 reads TGTGCCAGCAGCTTAGGATCCCTCTATGGCTACACCTTC. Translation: CASSLGSLYGYTF.

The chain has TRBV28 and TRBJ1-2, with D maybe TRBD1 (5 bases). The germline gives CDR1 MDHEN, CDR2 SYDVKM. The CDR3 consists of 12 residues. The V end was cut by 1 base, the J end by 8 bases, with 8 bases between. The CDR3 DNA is TGTGCCAGCAGTTTATCAGGGTACGGCTACACCTTC. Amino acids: CASSLSGYGYTF.

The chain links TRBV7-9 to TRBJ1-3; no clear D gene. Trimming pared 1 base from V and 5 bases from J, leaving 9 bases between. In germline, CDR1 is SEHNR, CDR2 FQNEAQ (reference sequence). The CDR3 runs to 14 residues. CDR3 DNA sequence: TGTGCCAGCAGCTTAGGCGATGCGAGAAACACCATATATTTT. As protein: CASSLGDARNTIYF.

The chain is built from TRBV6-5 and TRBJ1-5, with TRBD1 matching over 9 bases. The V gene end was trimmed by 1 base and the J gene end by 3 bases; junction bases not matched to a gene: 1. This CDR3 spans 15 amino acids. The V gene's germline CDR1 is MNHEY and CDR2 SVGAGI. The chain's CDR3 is CASSYYRGPNQPQHF. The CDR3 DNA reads TGTGCCAGCAGTTACTACAGGGGGCCCAATCAGCCCCAGCATTTT.

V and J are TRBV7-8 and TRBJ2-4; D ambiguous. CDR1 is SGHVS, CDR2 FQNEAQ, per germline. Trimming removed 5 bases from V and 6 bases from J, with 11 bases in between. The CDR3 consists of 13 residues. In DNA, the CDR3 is TGTGCCAGCAGCCTTGACAACCCAAACATTCAGTACTTC. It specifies CASSLDNPNIQYF.

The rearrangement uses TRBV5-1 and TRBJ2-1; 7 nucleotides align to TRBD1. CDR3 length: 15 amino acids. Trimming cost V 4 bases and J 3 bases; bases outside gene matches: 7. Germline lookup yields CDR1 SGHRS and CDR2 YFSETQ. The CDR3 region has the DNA TGCGCCAGCAGCGACGGACAGGCAGGCTACAATGAGCAGTTCTTC. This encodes CASSDGQAGYNEQFF.

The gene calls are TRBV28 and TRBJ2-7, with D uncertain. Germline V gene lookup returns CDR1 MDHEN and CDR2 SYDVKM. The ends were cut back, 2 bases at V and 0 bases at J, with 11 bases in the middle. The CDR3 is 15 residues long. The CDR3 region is CASSLEPMSSYEQYF. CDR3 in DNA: TGTGCCAGCAGTTTAGAGCCCATGAGCTCCTACGAGCAGTACTTC.

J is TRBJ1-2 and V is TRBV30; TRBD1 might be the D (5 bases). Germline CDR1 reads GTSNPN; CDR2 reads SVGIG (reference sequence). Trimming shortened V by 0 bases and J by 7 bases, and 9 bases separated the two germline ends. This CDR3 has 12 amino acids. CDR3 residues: CAWSVAGVGYTF. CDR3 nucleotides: TGTGCCTGGAGTGTGGCGGGGGTTGGCTACACCTTC.